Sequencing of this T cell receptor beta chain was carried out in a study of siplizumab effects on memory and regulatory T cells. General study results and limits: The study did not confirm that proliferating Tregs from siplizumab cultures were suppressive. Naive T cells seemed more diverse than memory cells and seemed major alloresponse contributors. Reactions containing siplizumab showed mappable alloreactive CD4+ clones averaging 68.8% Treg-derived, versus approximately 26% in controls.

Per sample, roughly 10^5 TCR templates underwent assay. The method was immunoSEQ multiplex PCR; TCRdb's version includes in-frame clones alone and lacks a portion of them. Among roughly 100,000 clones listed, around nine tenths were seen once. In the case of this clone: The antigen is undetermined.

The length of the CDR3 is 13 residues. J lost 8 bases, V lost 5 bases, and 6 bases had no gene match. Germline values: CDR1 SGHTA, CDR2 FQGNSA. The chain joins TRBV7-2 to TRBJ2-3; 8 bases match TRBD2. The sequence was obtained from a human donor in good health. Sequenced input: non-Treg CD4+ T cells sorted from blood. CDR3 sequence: CASSIGLAATQYF. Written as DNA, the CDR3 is TGTGCCAGCAGCATAGGACTAGCAGCTACGCAGTATTTT.